The 14 T cell receptor beta chains below were found in one sample sequenced in a study of blood T cell repertoires in COVID-19. Only in-frame clones appear in the TCRdb table, and some are missing; sequencing was by immunoSEQ multiplex PCR. The sample contains roughly 200,000 clones, 85% to 90% of which appear only once. The sequenced material came from PBMCs or T cells enriched from blood (not recorded which). These receptors all come from a woman between 50 and 59 years old in a cohort exposed to, infected with or recovered from COVID-19 (not recorded which).

The rearrangement links TRBV11-2 to TRBJ1-2, with TRBD1 matching over 9 bases. Germline V gene sequence: CDR1 SGHAT, CDR2 FQNNGV. The CDR3 consists of 16 residues. The junction had 13 bases not matched to a gene; V was cut back by 5 bases and J by 6 bases. Here the CDR3 reads CASSATGTGRGDGYTF. The CDR3 DNA reads as TGTGCCAGCAGCGCCACCGGGACAGGGAGAGGTGATGGCTACACCTTC. Combining the CDR3 with reference TRBV11-2 and TRBJ1-2 gives the whole variable domain EAGVAQSPRYKIIEKRQSVAFWCNPISGHATLYWYQQILGQGPKLLIQFQNNGVVDDSQLPKDRFSAERLKGVDSTLKIQPAKLEDSAVYLCASSATGTGRGDGYTFGSGTRLTVV.

The CDR3 protein is CASSLSRDSDGQYF. In nucleotides, the CDR3 is TGTGCCAGCAGCTTGTCCCGGGACAGTGACGGGCAGTACTTC. The chain links TRBV5-5 to TRBJ2-7; 7 nucleotides agree with TRBD1. In germline, CDR1 is SGHKS, CDR2 YYEKEE (reference sequence). The J segment lost 9 bases and the V segment lost 1 base, leaving 10 bases of the junction unmatched. This CDR3 has 14 residues.

This rearrangement joins TRBV7-3 to TRBJ1-1; 10 bases agree with TRBD1. Unmatched junction bases numbered 16, after V lost 5 bases and J lost 1 base. CDR1 is SGHTA and CDR2 is FQGTGA in the germline V gene. The CDR3 extends over 19 amino acids. The CDR3 region is CASSPMAGTGDVGNTEAFF. The CDR3, as DNA: TGTGCCAGCAGCCCGATGGCCGGGACAGGGGATGTCGGGAACACTGAAGCTTTCTTT.

DNA for the CDR3: TGTGCCAGCAGCTTGCCCACTACCTACGAGCAGTACTTC. Protein product: CASSLPTTYEQYF. V is TRBV5-5 and J is TRBJ2-7; D not resolved. Trimming took 1 base from V and 2 from J, leaving 7 bases between them. The CDR3 totals 13 residues. Germline loops: CDR1 SGHKS, CDR2 YYEKEE (reference sequence).

The CDR3 region has the DNA TGTGCCAGCAGCCCCCGGGGGGGTACATATGGCTACACCTTC. This encodes CASSPRGGTYGYTF. V gene TRBV9 combines with J gene TRBJ1-2, with D possibly being TRBD1 (5 bases). Trimming shortened V by 4 bases and J by 5 bases, and 15 bases separated the two germline ends. Germline V gene sequence: CDR1 SGDLS, CDR2 YYNGEE. The CDR3 spans 14 residues.

The chain uses TRBV10-3 and TRBJ2-5; D is perhaps TRBD1 (6 bases). The CDR3 covers 14 residues. Trimming shortened V by 11 bases and J by 5 bases, and 21 bases separated the two germline ends. Germline assignment: CDR1 ENHRY and CDR2 SYGVKD. DNA of the CDR3: TGTGCCGCCACAGGACAGCCCATCAGGGAGACCCAGTACTTC. This codes for CAATGQPIRETQYF.

The V and J genes are TRBV4-1 and TRBJ1-6; a possible D gene is TRBD1 (6 bases). The germline V gene encodes CDR1 MGHRA and CDR2 YSYEKL. V lost 0 bases, J lost 6 bases, and 9 bases lay in between. This CDR3 is 15 amino acids long. The CDR3 nucleotides are TGCGCCAGCAGCCAAGATTACAGGGCTAATTCACCCCTCCACTTT. Amino acids: CASSQDYRANSPLHF.

The V gene is TRBV9, the J gene TRBJ1-2, with 8 bases matching TRBD1. In germline, CDR1 is SGDLS, CDR2 YYNGEE. With V trimmed by 4 bases and J by 4 bases, 9 bases remained unmatched. The CDR3 contains 15 residues. CDR3 sequence reads: CASSPQGAYSYGYTF. The DNA for the CDR3 is TGTGCCAGCAGCCCCCAGGGGGCGTATAGCTATGGCTACACCTTC.

This sequence joins TRBV30 and TRBJ1-2; D gene ambiguous. Trimming pared 3 bases from V and 4 bases from J, leaving 9 bases between. This CDR3 contains 12 residues. Germline CDR1 reads GTSNPN; CDR2 reads SVGIG (reference sequence). The CDR3 DNA sequence: TGTGCCTGGAGATTTACAGTCTATGGCTACACCTTC. Amino acids: CAWRFTVYGYTF.

The rearrangement uses TRBV28 and TRBJ1-2; TRBD1 matches at 12 bases. Germline CDR1 MDHEN, CDR2 SYDVKM. This CDR3 has 15 residues. Unmatched junction bases numbered 8, after V lost 8 bases and J lost 4 bases. This CDR3 is CASETGTGGGYGYTF. The CDR3 DNA follows: TGTGCCAGCGAAACCGGGACAGGGGGCGGCTATGGCTACACCTTC.

The rearrangement uses TRBV4-3 and TRBJ1-2; maybe TRBD1 (5 bases). Germline-derived CDR1 and CDR2 are LGHNA and YSLEER. The CDR3 sequence is 15 residues long. V lost 4 bases, J lost 3 bases, and 15 bases lay in between. The chain's CDR3 is CASSPGAGGDYGYTF. The CDR3 DNA follows: TGCGCCAGCAGCCCGGGAGCGGGGGGTGACTATGGCTACACCTTC.

This chain joins TRBV4-1 and TRBJ1-5, with D perhaps matching TRBD1 (6 bases). The V end was cut by 3 bases, the J end by 3 bases, with 24 bases between. The CDR3 consists of 19 residues. Germline-derived CDR1 and CDR2 are MGHRA and YSYEKL. CDR3 coding DNA: TGCGCCAGCAGCCACGCGCCAGGCCGACAAGGGGGTATCAATCAGCCCCAGCATTTT. It is translated as CASSHAPGRQGGINQPQHF.

The chain recombines TRBV7-3 with TRBJ2-1; 7 bases agree with TRBD2. This CDR3 has 14 residues. CDR1 is SGHTA, CDR2 FQGTGA, per germline. The trim removed 2 bases at V and 5 bases at J, leaving 3 bases unmatched. The CDR3 loop reads CASSLWGRDNEQFF. CDR3 coding DNA: TGTGCCAGCAGCTTATGGGGGAGGGACAATGAGCAGTTCTTC.

The chain employs TRBV7-8 and TRBJ1-5, with 12 bases aligning to TRBD1. CDR3 length: 19 residues. V shed 2 bases and J 1 base; nucleotides not matched to a gene: 9. The germline CDR1 and CDR2 sequences are SGHVS and FQNEAQ. CDR3 nucleotide sequence: TGTGCCAGCAGCTTATGGGGTGGGACAGGGGGCTTGAGCAATCAGCCCCAGCATTTT. The encoded protein is CASSLWGGTGGLSNQPQHF. Together with reference TRBV7-8 and TRBJ1-5, the CDR3 gives the full variable domain: GAGVSQSPRYKVAKRGQDVALRCDPISGHVSLFWYQQALGQGPEFLTYFQNEAQLDKSGLPSDRFFAERPEGSVSTLKIQRTQQEDSAVYLCASSLWGGTGGLSNQPQHFGDGTRLSIL.